One and the same sample provided the 11 T cell receptor beta chains below, sequenced in a study of PD-1 blockade in mismatch repair-deficient tumors. The method was immunoSEQ multiplex PCR; TCRdb's version includes in-frame clones alone and lacks a portion of them. The table has approximately 16,000 clones, about 80% seen once; the top ten hold roughly 1.7%. The starting material was PBMCs, obtained roughly 23 weeks after starting pembrolizumab. The origin of the receptors is an adult with mismatch repair-deficient cancer.

The chain joins TRBV7-3 to TRBJ2-1; 8 bases match TRBD2. The length of the CDR3 is 17 residues. Per the germline V gene, CDR1 is SGHTA and CDR2 is FQGTGA. V shed 6 bases, J shed 0 bases, and the junction held 10 bases outside the gene matches. The CDR3 loop is CASSRGGTRSSYNEQFF. The CDR3 DNA reads TGTGCCAGCAGTCGGGGGGGAACACGGAGCTCCTACAATGAGCAGTTCTTC.

This chain links TRBV9 with TRBJ1-2, with 7 bases matching TRBD1. With 3 bases clipped from V and 5 bases from J, the junction kept 4 bases outside the gene matches. This CDR3 has 13 amino acids. Germline CDR1 is SGDLS and CDR2 is YYNGEE. DNA for the CDR3: TGTGCCAGCAGCGAACAACAGGGGTATGGCTACACCTTC. Translated, it gives CASSEQQGYGYTF.

V gene TRBV11-2 combines with J gene TRBJ2-5, with D possibly being TRBD2 (6 bases). The CDR3 is made up of 16 amino acids. Trimming pared 2 bases from V and 1 base from J, leaving 14 bases between. Germline CDR1 reads SGHAT; CDR2 reads FQNNGV. CDR3: CASSLTGVSIQETQYF. CDR3 DNA: TGTGCCAGCAGCTTAACGGGGGTCTCCATCCAAGAGACCCAGTACTTC.

The chain carries TRBV6-6 and TRBJ1-1; TRBD1 aligns across 8 bases. CDR3 length: 15 amino acids. Unmatched junction bases numbered 6, after V lost 2 bases and J lost 4 bases. Looked up from germline, CDR1 is MNHNY and CDR2 is SVGAGI (reference sequence). The CDR3 region is CASSYPTGDTTEAFF. The CDR3 bases are TGTGCCAGCAGTTACCCGACAGGGGATACCACTGAAGCTTTCTTT.

The genes are TRBV9 and TRBJ2-2; 10 nucleotides align to TRBD1. After removal of 3 bases from V and 5 bases from J, the junction contained 4 bases not matched to a gene. The length of the CDR3 is 15 residues. The germline V gene has CDR1 SGDLS and CDR2 YYNGEE. This CDR3 is CASSGGTGVTGELFF. CDR3 DNA sequence: TGTGCCAGCAGCGGCGGGACAGGGGTAACCGGGGAGCTGTTTTTT. Full variable domain (rest looked up from reference TRBV9 and TRBJ2-2): DSGVTQTPKHLITATGQRVTLRCSPRSGDLSVYWYQQSLDQGLQFLIQYYNGEERAKGNILERFSAQQFPDLHSELNLSSLELGDSALYFCASSGGTGVTGELFFGEGSRLTVL.

The rearrangement uses TRBV29-1 and TRBJ1-4; 7 bases map to TRBD1. Losses at the gene ends were 7 bases for V and 5 bases for J; bases not matched to a gene: 4. Germline values: CDR1 SQVTM, CDR2 ANQGSEA. The CDR3 is 12 amino acids. The CDR3 bases are TGCAGCGCCCGGACAGGAAATGAAAAACTGTTTTTT. Its translation is CSARTGNEKLFF.

V usage is TRBV27 and J usage is TRBJ2-1, with TRBD2 identical over 9 bases. With V trimmed by 1 base and J by 2 bases, 6 bases remained unmatched. Per germline, CDR1 MNHEY and CDR2 SMNVEV (reference sequence). CDR3 length: 17 amino acids. For the CDR3, the DNA is TGTGCCAGCAGTTTATTTTTCGGCGGGAGGGCCTACAATGAGCAGTTCTTC. As protein: CASSLFFGGRAYNEQFF.

The rearrangement uses TRBV7-9 and TRBJ2-5; 14 nucleotides line up with TRBD2. Germline V lookup: CDR1 SEHNR, CDR2 FQNEAQ (reference sequence). This CDR3 comprises 17 residues. V lost 5 bases to trimming and J lost 5 bases; unmatched junction nucleotides: 10. In DNA form, the CDR3 reads TGTGCCAGCAGCGACAACGGACTAGCGGGAGGATACGAGACCCAGTACTTC. It encodes CASSDNGLAGGYETQYF.

This clone occurred once. The chain combines TRBV19 with TRBJ2-1, with 8 bases identical to TRBD2. V lost 8 bases to trimming and J lost 2 bases; unmatched junction nucleotides: 8. CDR1 and CDR2 (germline): LNHDA, SQIVND (reference sequence). This CDR3 comprises 15 residues. The CDR3 region is CASARRREAYNEQFF. The CDR3 DNA reads as TGTGCCAGTGCCCGGAGGCGGGAGGCCTACAATGAGCAGTTCTTC.

The gene calls are TRBV18 and TRBJ2-7; 9 bases line up with TRBD2. There are 16 residues in the CDR3. Looked up from germline, CDR1 is KGHSH and CDR2 is LQKENI. After removal of 6 bases from V and 2 bases from J, the junction contained 11 bases not matched to a gene. This chain's CDR3 is CASSTLAGPGAYEQYF. The CDR3 bases are TGTGCCAGCTCCACACTAGCGGGTCCAGGCGCCTACGAGCAGTACTTC.

The CDR3 sequence: CSGGGTFRDAQYF. The CDR3 region has the DNA TGCAGCGGGGGGGGGACCTTCCGTGACGCGCAGTATTTT. The chain uses TRBV29-1 and TRBJ2-3; 7 nucleotides match TRBD2. The CDR3 extends over 13 amino acids. Germline V gives CDR1 SQVTM, CDR2 ANQGSEA. V trimming: 7 bases; J trimming: 10 bases; junction bases outside the gene matches: 14.